This T cell receptor beta chain was sequenced in a study of PD-1 blockade in classical Hodgkin lymphoma. The time point denotes: newly diagnosed, previously untreated cHL patient sample. Acting as the comparison were PBMCs from newly diagnosed, untreated classical Hodgkin lymphoma. The study's findings and limits: Relapsed/refractory patients reportedly had lower baseline diversity than newly diagnosed patients. Why the repertoires differ is still unclear, perhaps disease activity or prior therapy.

Losses at the gene ends were 2 bases for V and 5 bases for J; bases not matched to a gene: 7. CDR1 SGHRS and CDR2 YFSETQ come from the germline V gene. CDR3 length equals 16 residues. This table comes from immunoSEQ multiplex PCR, and its TCRdb copy is limited to in-frame clones, with some not included. The data hold about 33,000 clones, with around 94% observed a single time. Comments on this clone: Antigen: not known.

The source of this sequence is a human donor with classical Hodgkin lymphoma. The material sequenced was peripheral blood mononuclear cells (PBMCs). The chain employs TRBV5-1 and TRBJ2-3; 11 nucleotides align to TRBD2. CDR3 bases: TGCGCCAGCAGCTTAACTAGCGGGGGAAGGCAAGATACGCAGTATTTT. Translation: CASSLTSGGRQDTQYF.